The present T cell receptor (beta chain) was sequenced within a study of blood T cell repertoires in COVID-19. Authors' analysis steps: Reference gene primers were amplified, and this amplification served to estimate nucleated cell counts. Generated by immunoSEQ multiplex PCR, the TCRdb table keeps only in-frame clones and is missing some. The DNA gave D and trimming, while V, J and clone size come from that table. The sample includes 110,000 or so clones, over 75% of them seen just once. This clone was seen a few times. V shed 3 bases and J 2 bases; nucleotides not matched to a gene: 3. The CDR3 extends over 14 amino acids. The germline V gene has CDR1 SGHTA and CDR2 FQGTGA.

Sequenced: peripheral blood. This TCR derives from a man aged 50-60 years with acute or convalescent COVID-19. The V and J genes are TRBV7-3 and TRBJ2-5; 7 nucleotides agree with TRBD1. CDR3 loop: CASSLTGSQETQYF. CDR3 bases: TGTGCCAGCAGCTTGACAGGGAGTCAAGAGACCCAGTACTTC.